Ten or more counts support the clone carrying this TCR beta chain. The antigen is unknown. Making the TCR beta libraries involved quantitative 5'-RACE with molecular barcodes. TCRdb reprocessed the 5' RACE reads via MiXCR and lists one record per CDR3 protein. In the table there are about 240,000 distinct CDR3 sequences, around 9.2% of which are singletons. The CDR3 has 12 residues. V lost 2 bases and J lost 13, with 11 bases in between. The entry originates in a study of CD8 T cells in ankylosing spondylitis. Points from the study as a whole: Matched ankylosing spondylitis synovial fluid reportedly contained a significantly enriched population of disease-linked clones.

The gene calls are TRBV12-3 or TRBV12-4 and TRBJ2-2; the D is unclear. Sequencing used blood, either unsorted or a sorted T cell fraction (not recorded which). The receptor's source is a male donor with ankylosing spondylitis or in good health (not recorded which). The CDR3 loop is CASSLKGSGLFF. The CDR3 DNA sequence: TGTGCCAGCAGTTTAAAGGGATCGGGGCTGTTTTTT.